A selection of T cell receptor beta chains follows, all from one sample in a study of blood T cell repertoires in COVID-19. Sequencing was performed with immunoSEQ multiplex PCR; in TCRdb, only in-frame clones are kept and a portion is missing. The sample lists around 250,000 clones, roughly 89% seen once, with roughly 0.96% in the top ten. Sample: peripheral blood. The source is a woman in her 40s who had recovered from COVID-19. The CDR3 runs from the conserved cysteine through the conserved F or W. A D gene is named only where the DNA matches it firmly. Not all rows give a size; the values are once, few, many and, for expanded clones, a class.

j_call	v_call	clone_size	d_call	cdr3_nt	cdr3_aa
TRBJ2-1	TRBV12-3/TRBV12-4	.	TRBD2	TGTGCCAGCAGAGAGCGACTAGCGGGCGAGCAGTTCTTC	CASRERLAGEQFF
TRBJ1-2	TRBV24-1	.	.	TGTGCCACCAGTGATTTCGACAGGAACTATGGCTACACCTTC	CATSDFDRNYGYTF
TRBJ2-7	TRBV30	once	.	TGTGCCTGGAGTCGGGGTCAGGTCTACGAGCAGTACTTC	CAWSRGQVYEQYF
TRBJ2-5	TRBV30	.	TRBD2	TGTGCCTTAGGACTAGCGGGACGGGAGACCCAGTACTTC	CALGLAGRETQYF
TRBJ2-1	TRBV3-1/TRBV3-2	.	TRBD2	TGTGCCAGCAGCCAGGGGGGACTAGGGCAGTTCTTC	CASSQGGLGQFF
TRBJ2-1	TRBV2	.	TRBD2	TGTGCCAGCAGCCTTAGGGCGGGAGTATATTACAATGAGCAGTTCTTC	CASSLRAGVYYNEQFF
TRBJ2-3	TRBV29-1	.	.	TGCAGCGTTGAAGAAGGCAGCGCCAGCACAGATACGCAGTATTTT	CSVEEGSASTDTQYF
TRBJ2-1	TRBV5-8	.	.	TGTGCCAGCAGCCTTTCCAAGTTGAGCTCCTACAATGAGCAGTTCTTC	CASSLSKLSSYNEQFF
TRBJ2-7	TRBV7-9	.	.	TGTGCCAGCAGCTTAGGAAGCGGCAACGCCTACGAGCAGTACTTC	CASSLGSGNAYEQYF
TRBJ2-7	TRBV2	.	TRBD2	TGTGCCAGCAGTCTGGGACTAGCGGCGTCCTACGAGCAGTACTTC	CASSLGLAASYEQYF
TRBJ1-4	TRBV9	.	.	TGTGCCAGCAGCGTCTACGGAGAGTCAGGGCCTAATGAAAAACTGTTTTTT	CASSVYGESGPNEKLFF
TRBJ2-7	TRBV27	.	.	TGTGCCAGCAGGCCCCCTGGGGCGATAGCCTACGAGCAGTACTTC	CASRPPGAIAYEQYF
TRBJ2-1	TRBV5-1	.	TRBD2	TGCGCCAGCAAACAAACCGATGGGACTAGCGGACACAATGAGCAGTTCTTC	CASKQTDGTSGHNEQFF
TRBJ1-4	TRBV28	once	.	TGTGCCAGCAGTTTTGGAGGTGCAACTAATGAAAAACTGTTTTTT	CASSFGGATNEKLFF
TRBJ2-2	TRBV5-1	.	TRBD1	TGCGCCAGCAGCTTGGCGGGACAGTTTACTAGTGTGCCCGGGGAGCTGTTTTTT	CASSLAGQFTSVPGELFF
TRBJ2-7	TRBV5-1	.	TRBD2	TGCGCCAGCAGCTCGGCGGGGGGCGAGCAGTACTTC	CASSSAGGEQYF
TRBJ2-1	TRBV5-6	.	TRBD2	TGTGCCAGCAGCTTGACTGGCGGGAGTGGATACTATGAGCAGTTCTTC	CASSLTGGSGYYEQFF
TRBJ2-4	TRBV28	.	.	TGTGCCAGCAGACCCCGGACTATAGCCAAAAACATTCAGTACTTC	CASRPRTIAKNIQYF
TRBJ2-5	TRBV11-3	.	TRBD2	TGTGCCAGCAGCCCCCGGACTAGCGGGGGCCTCCTTCAAGAGACCCAGTACTTC	CASSPRTSGGLLQETQYF
TRBJ2-1	TRBV6-2/TRBV6-3	.	TRBD2	TGTGCCAGCAGTGAGAGCAACTTAGCGGGAAGCTCCTACAATGAGCAGTTCTTC	CASSESNLAGSSYNEQFF
TRBJ2-1	TRBV7-3	.	.	TGTGCCAGCAGCTTGACCGGGACGGAGGGCAATGAGCAGTTCTTC	CASSLTGTEGNEQFF
TRBJ2-1	TRBV20-1	.	TRBD2	TGCAGTGCTAGTCCCCTAGCGGGGGTCTACAATGAGCAGTTCTTC	CSASPLAGVYNEQFF
TRBJ2-1	TRBV24-1	.	TRBD1	TGTGCCACCAGTGATCCCACGTCGGGACAGGGAAGCAGTGAGCAGTTCTTC	CATSDPTSGQGSSEQFF
TRBJ1-1	TRBV5-1	.	.	TGCGCCAGCAGCTTGGAACAGAACACTGAAGCTTTCTTT	CASSLEQNTEAFF
TRBJ2-7	TRBV7-3	.	TRBD1	TGTGCCAGCAGCTTAACAGGGACAGGGTCCCACGAGCAGTACTTC	CASSLTGTGSHEQYF
TRBJ2-7	TRBV29-1	.	.	TGCAGCGTTTCGGACACCGATCCCTCCTACGAGCAGTACTTC	CSVSDTDPSYEQYF
TRBJ2-5	TRBV7-9	.	TRBD1	TGTGCCAGCAGCTTACTGACAGGGGAGGAAGAGACCCAGTACTTC	CASSLLTGEEETQYF
TRBJ2-3	TRBV30	.	.	TGTGCCTGGGGGGCGGCTAGCACAGATACGCAGTATTTT	CAWGAASTDTQYF
TRBJ2-7	TRBV21-1	.	.	TGTGCCAGCAGCAAAGCGGGACAGGGTATTCGATGCTCCTACGAGCAGTACTTC	CASSKAGQGIRCSYEQYF
TRBJ2-1	TRBV23-1	.	TRBD2	TGCGCCAGCAGTCAAGAACCCCTAGCGGGAGGGAACAATGAGCAGTTCTTC	CASSQEPLAGGNNEQFF
TRBJ2-3	TRBV4-1	.	TRBD2	TGCGCCAGCAGCCACAGGACTAGCGGTGCCACAGATACGCAGTATTTT	CASSHRTSGATDTQYF
TRBJ1-6	TRBV19	.	TRBD1	TGTGCCAGCCAAGAACAGGGGGGCAATTCACCCCTCCACTTT	CASQEQGGNSPLHF
TRBJ1-6	TRBV3-1/TRBV3-2	.	.	TGTGCCAGCAGCCAAGGCCGCGGGATCTATAATTCACCCCTCCACTTT	CASSQGRGIYNSPLHF
TRBJ2-3	TRBV2	.	.	TGTGCCAGCAGTGATTTGGCGCAGGGCACAGATACGCAGTATTTT	CASSDLAQGTDTQYF
TRBJ2-1	TRBV7-3	.	.	TGTGCCAGCAGCTTACCCGGGACTTTGTACAATGAGCAGTTCTTC	CASSLPGTLYNEQFF
TRBJ2-3	TRBV10-1	.	.	TGCGCCAGCAGTGGCCCACCGGGGACTAGCACAGATACGCAGTATTTT	CASSGPPGTSTDTQYF
TRBJ2-5	TRBV25-1	.	TRBD1	TGTGCCAGCAGTGGGACAGGCCAAGAGACCCAGTACTTC	CASSGTGQETQYF
TRBJ1-2	TRBV29-1	.	TRBD1	TGCAGCGCACGGGACAGGGGGAGCTATGGCTACACCTTC	CSARDRGSYGYTF
TRBJ2-2	TRBV28	.	.	TGTGCCAGCAGCAGGACAAGCACCGGGGAGCTGTTTTTT	CASSRTSTGELFF